A selection of T cell receptor beta chains follows, all from one sample in a study of T cells after yellow fever vaccination. TCRdb re-derived calls from the 5' RACE reads in MiXCR, one entry per CDR3 protein. The sample includes roughly 140,000 distinct CDR3 sequences, more than 6% of them seen just once. The source was CD4+ T cells sorted from PBMCs, collected 5 days after the yellow fever booster vaccination. The receptors were gathered from a young man who received the YFV17D yellow fever vaccine. The CDR3 runs from the conserved cysteine through the conserved F or W. The order of the fields is CDR3 DNA, CDR3 protein, clone size, J gene, D gene, V gene. The D gene is left open where the match is weak. Size is stated for part of the rows, as once, few or many counts, or as a class when the clone is expanded.

TGCGCCAGCAGCTTCCGGGGGGGACTAGCGGGAATCGGCTACGAGCAGTACTTC,CASSFRGGLAGIGYEQYF,many,TRBJ2-7,TRBD2,TRBV5-1
TGTGCCAGCAGCCCCGGAGGGGTGAAGTATTTT,CASSPGGVKYF,many,TRBJ2-3,.,TRBV7-2
TGTGCCAGCAGCCTGACAGGGGATGATGAGCAGTTCTTC,CASSLTGDDEQFF,many,TRBJ2-1,TRBD1,TRBV3-1
TGCGCCAGCAGCCAAGAAACCGGGAGGGCCGACTTCTACGAGCAGTACTTC,CASSQETGRADFYEQYF,many,TRBJ2-7,TRBD2,TRBV4-3
TGTGCCAGCAGCTTAGGGGGAGGGCCTGGCACAGATACGCAGTATTTT,CASSLGGGPGTDTQYF,many,TRBJ2-3,TRBD2,TRBV7-2
TGTGCCAGCAGTATCGGGAGAAGGGAGACCCAGTACTTC,CASSIGRRETQYF,many,TRBJ2-5,.,TRBV7-3
TGTGCCAGCATGGCTAAGGCACACCAATACTTC,CASMAKAHQYF,many,TRBJ2-5,.,TRBV27
TGTGCCAGCAGCTTTAGTGGCAGGGGGACAAGCGAGCAGTACTTC,CASSFSGRGTSEQYF,many,TRBJ2-7,TRBD1,TRBV5-6
TGCGCCAGCAGCTTGGACCATAAGCGGGAGACAAACGAGCAGTACTTC,CASSLDHKRETNEQYF,many,TRBJ2-7,TRBD2,TRBV5-1
TGTGCCAGCAGCTCCCTAGGGACAGGGAGCTCTGGGGCCAACGTCCTGACTTTC,CASSSLGTGSSGANVLTF,few,TRBJ2-6,TRBD1,TRBV11-2
TGTGCCAGCAGCCCCGGTGAATACAATGAGCAGTTCTTC,CASSPGEYNEQFF,few,TRBJ2-1,.,TRBV11-3
TGTGCCAGCAGCTTGTACGGTAAACAGAAGTCCTACGAGCAGTACTTC,CASSLYGKQKSYEQYF,many,TRBJ2-7,.,TRBV5-5
TGTGCCACCAGCAGGACCCGGGGAGGACGCGCTGCGACCCAGCATTTT,CATSRTRGGRAATQHF,.,TRBJ1-5,.,TRBV15
TGTGCCAGCAGCGAACTAGCGGGATCCGGCAGTGATACGCAGTATTTT,CASSELAGSGSDTQYF,many,TRBJ2-3,TRBD2,TRBV3-1
TGTGCCAGCAGCGCTGGGACTAGTTCCGGGGAGCTGTTTTTT,CASSAGTSSGELFF,many,TRBJ2-2,TRBD2,TRBV5-4
TGTGCCAGCAGCTTGGCAACCGGCACCCAATGGTCGACCCAGTACTTC,CASSLATGTQWSTQYF,many,TRBJ2-5,.,TRBV5-5
TGTGCCAGCAGCCCCGGGACTAGCGGGAGTTTGTACAATGAGCAGTTCTTC,CASSPGTSGSLYNEQFF,many,TRBJ2-1,TRBD2,TRBV9
TGTGCCAGCAGCCCTCCGGGGACAGGGGATATAGATACGCAGTATTTT,CASSPPGTGDIDTQYF,few,TRBJ2-3,TRBD1,TRBV5-4
TGTGCCATCAGTGGTTTTGTGGGCCTCCGGATAGCAGATACGCAGTATTTT,CAISGFVGLRIADTQYF,many,TRBJ2-3,.,TRBV10-3
TGTGCCAGCAGCTTAGCAGGGGGAGGTGGCAATGAGCAGTTCTTC,CASSLAGGGGNEQFF,many,TRBJ2-1,.,TRBV7-2
TGTGCCAGCAGCTTAGGAGGGGGCACAGATACGCAGTATTTT,CASSLGGGTDTQYF,many,TRBJ2-3,.,TRBV14
TGTGCCAGCTCACATAGCGTAGGGCAAGTGAATGAGCAGTTCTTC,CASSHSVGQVNEQFF,many,TRBJ2-1,.,TRBV18
TGTGCCAGCAGCGTAGGCCTATGGTCGGCCCGGTCGTTTACAGATACGCAGTATTTT,CASSVGLWSARSFTDTQYF,.,TRBJ2-3,.,TRBV9
TGCAGCGTTGAAGGGGGGGGACTCCCGGATACGCAGTATTTT,CSVEGGGLPDTQYF,many,TRBJ2-3,TRBD2,TRBV29-1
TGCGCCAGCAGCTGGGGACAGGGGGCCAACACCGGGGAGCTGTTTTTT,CASSWGQGANTGELFF,many,TRBJ2-2,TRBD1,TRBV5-1
TGTGCCAGCACCACAGCGGGAGGGGGGTTCAATGAGCAGTTCTTC,CASTTAGGGFNEQFF,many,TRBJ2-1,TRBD2,TRBV7-6
TGCGCCAGCAGCTTGGAAGGGCTAGCGGGACGCGAGCAGTACTTC,CASSLEGLAGREQYF,many,TRBJ2-7,TRBD2,TRBV5-1
TGTGCCATCTCCGCACTAGAGGAGGGAGATACGCAGTATTTT,CAISALEEGDTQYF,many,TRBJ2-3,.,TRBV10-3
TGTGCCTTTACGGGCACAGATACGCAGTATTTT,CAFTGTDTQYF,many,TRBJ2-3,.,TRBV12-3/TRBV12-4
TGTGCCAGTAGTTTTAGGGGTTACTCTGGCTACACCTTC,CASSFRGYSGYTF,.,TRBJ1-2,.,TRBV12-3/TRBV12-4
TGCAGTGCCTTGGACCTAGCCAAAAACATTCAGTACTTC,CSALDLAKNIQYF,many,TRBJ2-4,.,TRBV20-1
TGTGCCAGCAGCTTAGGCGGAGGGACAGGGGCTACGAAGCAGTACTTC,CASSLGGGTGATKQYF,many,TRBJ2-7,TRBD1,TRBV7-2
TGTGCCATCGGCTTCTTCAGCACCCCTTATAATGCTTTT,CAIGFFSTPYNAF,.,TRBJ2-3,.,TRBV5-6
TGTGCCAGCAGTTTTATGGCAGGGAGAGGTGGGACCCAGTACTTC,CASSFMAGRGGTQYF,many,TRBJ2-5,.,TRBV12-3/TRBV12-4
TGCAGTGCTAGAGATCAGTGGCCCCATGAAAAACTGTTTTTT,CSARDQWPHEKLFF,many,TRBJ1-4,.,TRBV20-1
TGTGCCAGCAGCCAGATCAGGGGCTCTGGGGCCAACGTCCTGACTTTC,CASSQIRGSGANVLTF,.,TRBJ2-6,.,TRBV7-8
TGTGCCTGGACCCGGCAGGGTTGGGTCGACGAGCAGTACTTC,CAWTRQGWVDEQYF,few,TRBJ2-7,.,TRBV30
TGTGCCAGCAGCCATGCGGTGACAGTCTACGAGCAGTACTTC,CASSHAVTVYEQYF,many,TRBJ2-7,.,TRBV5-5
TGTGCCAGCAGCTTAGACGCCTCCTACGAGCAGTACTTC,CASSLDASYEQYF,many,TRBJ2-7,.,TRBV7-2
TGCGCAACGCCGAAGGGTGACACGCAGTATTTT,CATPKGDTQYF,many,TRBJ2-3,.,TRBV20-1
TGTGCCATCAGTGATAGTGGGAGGTTTTACAATGAGCAGTTCTTC,CAISDSGRFYNEQFF,many,TRBJ2-1,.,TRBV10-3